The sequence of this TCR beta chain was determined in a study of identical twins. With no exceptions, donors were healthy Caucasians. This clonotype has a handful of counts. One entry per CDR3 protein, called by TCRdb with MiXCR from the 5' RACE reads. The sample has fewer than 250,000 distinct CDR3 sequences; around 15% are singletons. These data were also filed under a second study, of T cells expressing NK-cell markers.

The source of this sequence is a woman younger than 30 in good health. The sample comprised CD8+ T cells sorted from blood.

The CDR3 sequence: CASSEVAGRTDTQYF. The CDR3 DNA follows: TGTGCCAGCAGTGAAGTAGCGGGACGAACAGATACGCAGTATTTT. The rearrangement joins TRBV6-1 to TRBJ2-3, with TRBD2 identical over 8 bases. The germline V gene has CDR1 MNHNS and CDR2 SASEGT. This CDR3 contains 15 residues. V trimming: 1 base; J trimming: 3 bases; junction bases outside the gene matches: 3.